This T cell receptor beta chain was documented in a study of Tregs in tolerant kidney transplant recipients. Study background: Related graft donors supplied nonmyeloablative bone marrow transplants, and mixed chimerism was transient.

Broader study findings: Tolerant patients' donor-specific Tregs expanded beyond overall Tregs, suggesting antigen-driven growth. Validation in larger populations is needed because few patients were studied.

The junction had 7 bases not matched to a gene; V was cut back by 4 bases and J by 4 bases. This CDR3 region has 15 residues. Germline CDR1 reads SGHTA; CDR2 reads FQGTGA. Thawed PBMCs were FACS-sorted into unstimulated CD4+CD25+CD127- regulatory T cells, CD4+CD25- non-regulatory cells, CD4 and CD8 cells. A word on this clone: Its antigen is still unknown. The CDR3 extends 3 residues past the end of the read, so its final part is completed from the germline J gene.

TCRdb keeps only in-frame clones here, not all; method: immunoSEQ multiplex PCR. This table holds 48,000 or so clones. V is TRBV7-3 and J is TRBJ2-1, with 7 bases identical to TRBD2. The receptor was derived from a human donor who received a combined kidney and bone marrow transplant. The sample here was CD4+ T cells from blood, taken before the transplant. CDR3 DNA (partial): TGTGCCAGCAGCTCCACTAGCGCATCGTACAATGAG. Protein sequence: CASSSTSASYNE. The complete CDR3 sequence is CASSSTSASYNEQFF.